The rows below give T cell receptor beta chains drawn from one sample of a study of blood T cell repertoires in COVID-19. Clones were sequenced by immunoSEQ multiplex PCR, and TCRdb holds only the in-frame ones, with some missing. The sample has a few hundred thousand clones, approximately 86% seen once. Sequencing was carried out using peripheral blood. The source of these receptors is a man between 35 and 55 years old who had recovered from COVID-19. Both conserved end residues are part of each CDR3. D genes are given only for firm matches. Some rows have no size entry. The others give once, few or many, or a class for an expanded clone.

TRBV2	TRBJ2-5	-	-	CASRADQETQYF	TGTGCCAGCAGGGCAGACCAAGAGACCCAGTACTTC
TRBV4-1	TRBJ1-6	-	-	CASSPINRLYNSPLHF	TGCGCCAGCAGCCCTATTAACAGGTTGTATAATTCACCCCTCCACTTT
TRBV6-6	TRBJ1-1	-	-	CASRHITAVNTEAFF	TGTGCCAGCAGACACATTACAGCTGTGAACACTGAAGCTTTCTTT
TRBV12-3/TRBV12-4	TRBJ1-2	-	-	CASSLSSNYGYTF	TGTGCCAGCAGTTTGAGCTCTAACTATGGCTACACCTTC
TRBV29-1	TRBJ2-7	-	TRBD2	CSVSSGRAYEQYF	TGCAGCGTCAGTAGCGGGAGGGCCTACGAGCAGTACTTC
TRBV27	TRBJ2-1	-	TRBD2	CASSSLVTSGTLNEQFF	TGTGCCAGCAGTTCCCTCGTGACTAGCGGGACCCTCAATGAGCAGTTCTTC
TRBV6-2/TRBV6-3	TRBJ2-2	-	TRBD1	CASSYSRHTGGWAGELFF	TGTGCCAGCAGTTACTCGCGGCACACAGGGGGCTGGGCCGGGGAGCTGTTTTTT
TRBV9	TRBJ2-2	-	TRBD2	CASSQLADLNTGELFF	TGTGCCAGCAGCCAACTAGCGGACCTGAACACCGGGGAGCTGTTTTTT
TRBV7-8	TRBJ2-5	-	TRBD2	CASSRPAGGGETQYF	TGTGCCAGCAGCCGTCCAGCGGGGGGAGGAGAGACCCAGTACTTC
TRBV4-2	TRBJ2-3	-	-	CASSQEEQGKDTQYF	TGTGCCAGCAGCCAAGAGGAACAGGGCAAAGATACGCAGTATTTT
TRBV7-6	TRBJ1-1	-	-	CASSLVAETEAFF	TGTGCCAGCAGCTTAGTTGCCGAGACTGAAGCTTTCTTT
TRBV7-8	TRBJ2-1	-	TRBD2	CASSLLAGTVPVFF	TGTGCCAGCAGCTTACTAGCGGGGACGGTTCCGGTTTTCTTC
TRBV9	TRBJ1-2	once	-	CASSVVGGPGGYTF	TGTGCCAGCAGCGTAGTAGGAGGACCGGGTGGCTACACCTTC
TRBV5-4	TRBJ2-1	-	TRBD2	CASRAGGSRNEQFF	TGTGCCAGCAGGGCGGGCGGGAGCAGGAATGAGCAGTTCTTC
TRBV6-5	TRBJ1-1	few	TRBD1	CASSYSGTAEAFF	TGTGCCAGCAGTTACTCTGGGACAGCTGAAGCTTTCTTT
TRBV7-9	TRBJ2-1	-	TRBD2	CASSLGLVEQFF	TGTGCCAGCAGTCTGGGACTAGTTGAGCAGTTCTTC
TRBV3-1/TRBV3-2	TRBJ2-3	-	-	CASSQGAGAVDTQYF	TGTGCCAGCAGCCAAGGGGCGGGGGCTGTAGATACGCAGTATTTT
TRBV7-9	TRBJ2-1	-	-	CASSSPGTGDNEQFF	TGTGCCAGCAGCTCCCCCGGGACGGGGGACAATGAGCAGTTCTTC
TRBV11-3	TRBJ2-1	-	-	CASSFTGQAYNEQFF	TGTGCCAGCAGCTTCACGGGACAAGCCTACAATGAGCAGTTCTTC
TRBV9	TRBJ2-3	once	TRBD2	CASSVETSGGVGLDTDTQYF	TGTGCCAGCAGCGTAGAGACTAGCGGGGGGGTCGGTTTAGACACAGATACGCAGTATTTT
TRBV6-6	TRBJ1-1	-	-	CASSYTGTTEAFF	TGTGCCAGCAGTTACACAGGGACCACTGAAGCTTTCTTT
TRBV7-2	TRBJ2-7	-	-	CASSLRPGSYEQYF	TGTGCCAGCAGCTTACGGCCGGGTAGTTACGAGCAGTACTTC
TRBV5-5	TRBJ2-7	-	TRBD2	CASSATSGGRYEQYF	TGTGCCAGCAGCGCTACTAGCGGGGGACGCTACGAGCAGTACTTC
TRBV6-5	TRBJ2-7	-	TRBD2	CASSTSSGPYEQYF	TGTGCCAGCAGTACCTCTAGCGGTCCCTACGAGCAGTACTTC
TRBV4-2	TRBJ2-3	-	-	CASSQEKGVGTDTQYF	TGTGCCAGCAGCCAAGAGAAGGGGGTGGGCACAGATACGCAGTATTTT
TRBV27	TRBJ2-2	few	-	CASSPTQNTGELFF	TGTGCCAGCAGTCCGACACAGAACACCGGGGAGCTGTTTTTT
TRBV7-6	TRBJ1-4	-	TRBD1	CASRFPGQGLFF	TGTGCCAGCAGATTCCCGGGACAGGGGCTGTTTTTT
TRBV7-8	TRBJ1-5	-	TRBD1	CASSSAQGALSNQPQHF	TGTGCCAGCAGCTCCGCCCAGGGGGCTCTTAGCAATCAGCCCCAGCATTTT
TRBV5-4	TRBJ2-1	-	TRBD2	CASSPGGRNNEQFF	TGTGCCAGCAGCCCGGGGGGGCGAAACAATGAGCAGTTCTTC
TRBV7-8	TRBJ2-1	-	-	CASSFQSYNEQFF	TGTGCCAGCAGCTTCCAATCCTACAATGAGCAGTTCTTC